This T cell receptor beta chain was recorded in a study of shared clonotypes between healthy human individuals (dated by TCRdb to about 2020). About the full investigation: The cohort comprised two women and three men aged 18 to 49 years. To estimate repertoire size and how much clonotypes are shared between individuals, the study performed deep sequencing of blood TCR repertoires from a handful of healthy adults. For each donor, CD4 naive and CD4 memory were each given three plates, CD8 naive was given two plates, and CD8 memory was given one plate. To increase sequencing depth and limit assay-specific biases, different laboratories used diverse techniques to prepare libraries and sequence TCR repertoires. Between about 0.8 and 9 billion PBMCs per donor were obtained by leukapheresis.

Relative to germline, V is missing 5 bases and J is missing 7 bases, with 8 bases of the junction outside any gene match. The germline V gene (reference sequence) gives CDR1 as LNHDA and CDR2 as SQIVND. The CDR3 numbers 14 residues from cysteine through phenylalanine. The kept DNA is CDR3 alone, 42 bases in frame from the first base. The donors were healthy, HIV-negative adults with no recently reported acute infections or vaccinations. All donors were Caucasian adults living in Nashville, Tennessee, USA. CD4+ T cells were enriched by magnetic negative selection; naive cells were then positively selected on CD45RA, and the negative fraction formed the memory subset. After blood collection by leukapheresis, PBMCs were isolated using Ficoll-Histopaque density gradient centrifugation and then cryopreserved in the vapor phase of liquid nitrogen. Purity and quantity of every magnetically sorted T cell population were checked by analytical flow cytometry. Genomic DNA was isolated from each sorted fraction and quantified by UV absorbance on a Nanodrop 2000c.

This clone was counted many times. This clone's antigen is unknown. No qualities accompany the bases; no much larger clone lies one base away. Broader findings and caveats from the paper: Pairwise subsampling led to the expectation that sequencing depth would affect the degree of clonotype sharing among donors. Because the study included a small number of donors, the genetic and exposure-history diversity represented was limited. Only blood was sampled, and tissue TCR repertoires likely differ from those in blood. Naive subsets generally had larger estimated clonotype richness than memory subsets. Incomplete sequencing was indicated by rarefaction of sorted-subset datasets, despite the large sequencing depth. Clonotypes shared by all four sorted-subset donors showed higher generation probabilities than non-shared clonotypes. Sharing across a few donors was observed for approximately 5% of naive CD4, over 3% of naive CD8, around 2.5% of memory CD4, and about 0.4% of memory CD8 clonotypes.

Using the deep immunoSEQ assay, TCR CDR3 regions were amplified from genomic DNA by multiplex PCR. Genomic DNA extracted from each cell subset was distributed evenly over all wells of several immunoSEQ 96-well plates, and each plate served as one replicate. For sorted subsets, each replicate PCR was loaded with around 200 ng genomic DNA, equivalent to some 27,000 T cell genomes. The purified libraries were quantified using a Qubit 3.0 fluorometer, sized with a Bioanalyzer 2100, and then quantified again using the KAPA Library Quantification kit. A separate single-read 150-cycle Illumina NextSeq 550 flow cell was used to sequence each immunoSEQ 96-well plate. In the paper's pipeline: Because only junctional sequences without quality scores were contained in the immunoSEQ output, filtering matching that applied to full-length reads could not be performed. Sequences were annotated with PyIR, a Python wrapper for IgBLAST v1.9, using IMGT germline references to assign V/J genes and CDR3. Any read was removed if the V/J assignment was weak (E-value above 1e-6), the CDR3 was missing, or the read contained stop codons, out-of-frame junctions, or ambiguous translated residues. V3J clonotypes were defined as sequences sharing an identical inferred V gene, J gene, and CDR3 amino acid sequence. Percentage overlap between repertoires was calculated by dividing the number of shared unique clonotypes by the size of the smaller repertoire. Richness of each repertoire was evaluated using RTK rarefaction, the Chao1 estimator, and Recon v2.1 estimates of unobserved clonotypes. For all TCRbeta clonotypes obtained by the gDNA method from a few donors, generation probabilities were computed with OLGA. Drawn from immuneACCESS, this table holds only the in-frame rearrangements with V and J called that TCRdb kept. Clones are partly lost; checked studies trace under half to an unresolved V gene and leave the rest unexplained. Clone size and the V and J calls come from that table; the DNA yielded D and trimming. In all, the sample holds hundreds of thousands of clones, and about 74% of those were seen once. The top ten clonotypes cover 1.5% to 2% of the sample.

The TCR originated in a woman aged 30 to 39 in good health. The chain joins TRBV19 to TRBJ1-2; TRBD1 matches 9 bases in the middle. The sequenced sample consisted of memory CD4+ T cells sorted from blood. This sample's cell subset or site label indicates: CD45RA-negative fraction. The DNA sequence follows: TGTGCCAGTAGTCTCTACCGGGACAGGGCTGGCTACACCTTC. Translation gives CASSLYRDRAGYTF. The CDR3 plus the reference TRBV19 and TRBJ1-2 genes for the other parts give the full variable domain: DGGITQSPKYLFRKEGQNVTLSCEQNLNHDAMYWYRQDPGQGLRLIYYSQIVNDFQKGDIAEGYSVSREKKESFPLTVTSAQKNPTAFYLCASSLYRDRAGYTFGSGTRLTVV.